Listed below are T cell receptor beta chains from one sample, sequenced in a study of T cells in Graves' hyperthyroidism and ophthalmopathy. TCRdb re-called the multiplex PCR reads through MiXCR, storing one row per CDR3 protein. Seen here are about 740,000 distinct CDR3 sequences, roughly 15% observed once, and the top ten hold roughly 10%. Sequenced: blood. Every receptor here comes from a woman aged 18-30 years with Graves' hyperthyroidism. Both conserved end residues are part of each CDR3. A D gene is named only where the DNA matches it firmly. Clone size is not always given. Where it is, it says once, few, many or a class for expanded clones.

J gene | clone size | D gene | V gene | CDR3 DNA | CDR3 protein
TRBJ2-1 | many | NA | TRBV7-9 | TGTGCCAGCAGCCCAGCGGGTGACAATGAGCAGTTCTTC | CASSPAGDNEQFF
TRBJ2-7 | NA | TRBD1 | TRBV10-1 | TGCGCCAGCAGGGCCGGGACAGAGGCCTACGAGCAGTACTTC | CASRAGTEAYEQYF
TRBJ2-7 | many | NA | TRBV7-8 | TGTGCCAGCAGACCGATTTCGGGCGAGCAGTACTTC | CASRPISGEQYF
TRBJ1-5 | many | NA | TRBV7-8 | TGTGCCAGCACTGGGGGGAGGGATCATCAGCCCCAGCATTTT | CASTGGRDHQPQHF
TRBJ2-2 | many | NA | TRBV27 | TGTGCCAGCAGTTTAGTCAGGTCCACCGGGGAGCTGTTTTTT | CASSLVRSTGELFF
TRBJ2-2 | few | NA | TRBV2 | TGTGCCAGCAGTGAAATTGAGGGTCCCGGGGAGCTGTTTTTT | CASSEIEGPGELFF
TRBJ2-7 | NA | NA | TRBV6-2/TRBV6-3 | TGTGCCAGCGATTCGGTTGTGGCAGGGGCCTACGAGCAGTACTTC | CASDSVVAGAYEQYF
TRBJ2-6 | NA | TRBD2 | TRBV4-1 | TGCACCAGCAGCCAAGTAGCGGGGGCCTCTGGGGCCAACGTCCTGACTTTC | CTSSQVAGASGANVLTF
TRBJ2-1 | few | NA | TRBV6-5 | TGTGCCAGCAGTTACTACACCGGGACTCGCCAGTACAATGAGCAGTTCTTC | CASSYYTGTRQYNEQFF
TRBJ2-7 | many | TRBD1 | TRBV2 | TGTGCCAGCATGCAATGGGCAGGGGGCAAATACGAGCAGTACTTC | CASMQWAGGKYEQYF
TRBJ2-1 | NA | TRBD2 | TRBV29-1 | TGCAGCGTTGAAGATCGGCGGGAGTCACAGTTCTTC | CSVEDRRESQFF
TRBJ2-7 | NA | NA | TRBV20-1 | TGCAGTGCCCCCAAGTTCGAGGTCTCCTACGAGCAGTACTTC | CSAPKFEVSYEQYF
TRBJ2-3 | NA | NA | TRBV7-2 | TGTGCCAGCAGCCTAATAGCGGATCCCACAGATACGCAGTATTTT | CASSLIADPTDTQYF
TRBJ1-5 | many | TRBD1 | TRBV2 | TGTGCCAGCGCTCCGGGACAGGGGGGGGGGCCCCAGCATTTT | CASAPGQGGGPQHF
TRBJ2-7 | NA | NA | TRBV6-2/TRBV6-3 | TGTGCCAGCCGGGACCTCCTAAGCCCCTCCTACGAGCAGTACTTC | CASRDLLSPSYEQYF
TRBJ2-1 | many | TRBD1 | TRBV7-2 | TGTGCCAGCAGCTTTGGACCCGGACAGGGGGCGTATGAGCAGTTCTTC | CASSFGPGQGAYEQFF
TRBJ1-6 | many | NA | TRBV18 | TGTGCCAGCTCACAACAGGGTTTTCCCCTCCACTTT | CASSQQGFPLHF
TRBJ2-1 | NA | TRBD2 | TRBV20-1 | TGCAGCGCCCCGGGACTAGCGGGCCAAACCTACAATGAGCAGTTCTTC | CSAPGLAGQTYNEQFF
TRBJ1-1 | NA | NA | TRBV27 | TGTGCCAGCAGTTTTTCGGATTTGAGGGCTATGATCTTT | CASSFSDLRAMIF
TRBJ2-1 | many | NA | TRBV28 | TGTGCCAGCAGTTCCCGGACCGGAAGCTCCTACAATGAGCAGTTCTTC | CASSSRTGSSYNEQFF
TRBJ2-7 | NA | TRBD2 | TRBV7-2 | TGTGCCAGCAGCCCAGGGACTAGCGGGTTCTTCTACGAGCAGTACTTC | CASSPGTSGFFYEQYF
TRBJ2-7 | many | NA | TRBV18 | TGTGCCAGCTCACCTTCCGAAGACGAGCAGTACTTC | CASSPSEDEQYF
TRBJ1-1 | many | NA | TRBV28 | TGTGCCAGCAGTTCCTCCCCCGACAGACTCGTTATGAACACTGAAGCTTTCTTT | CASSSSPDRLVMNTEAFF
TRBJ2-7 | few | TRBD1 | TRBV6-1 | TGTGCCAGCTCCCGGGACAGGGACTACGAGCAGTACTTC | CASSRDRDYEQYF
TRBJ2-6 | NA | NA | TRBV19 | TGTGCCAGTAAAAGCGCAGCCTCTGGGGCCAACGTCCTGACTTTC | CASKSAASGANVLTF
TRBJ1-1 | NA | NA | TRBV6-1 | TGTGCCAGCAGTGAATTGGCCGCGTCAGCTTTCTTT | CASSELAASAFF
TRBJ2-5 | few | NA | TRBV9 | TGTGCCAGCAGCCCCTCGTCGGGGGGCTGGGAGACCCAGTACTTC | CASSPSSGGWETQYF
TRBJ2-7 | many | TRBD2 | TRBV13 | TGTGCCAGCAGTCCCACCGGGACTAGCGGCGAGCAGTACTTC | CASSPTGTSGEQYF
TRBJ2-1 | many | NA | TRBV11-2 | TGTGCCAGCAGCTTTACTCCCAATGAGCAGTTCTTC | CASSFTPNEQFF
TRBJ2-3 | NA | NA | TRBV7-9 | TGTGCCAGCAGCTTAGGATTGGGTCAGGATCTCACAGATACGCAGTATTTT | CASSLGLGQDLTDTQYF
TRBJ2-1 | many | NA | TRBV7-9 | TGTGCCAGCAGCTCCGAGGAGGCGTTGTTGTTGGGTGAGCAGTTCTTC | CASSSEEALLLGEQFF
TRBJ2-3 | many | NA | TRBV3-1 | TGTGCCAGCAGCCAAGATTCGGATCCCACAGATACGCAGTATTTT | CASSQDSDPTDTQYF
TRBJ1-2 | NA | NA | TRBV6-1 | TGTGCCACCAAGAGGGGGTCAGTAGCTAACTATGGCTACACCTTC | CATKRGSVANYGYTF
TRBJ2-2 | few | NA | TRBV7-9 | TGTGCCAGCAGCTGGCCCACGGGGAAAAACACCGGGGAGCTGTTTTTT | CASSWPTGKNTGELFF
TRBJ2-1 | few | NA | TRBV6-2/TRBV6-3 | TGTGCCAGCAGTCTCCGGTTATCCGTTAGAAATGGACGGACTGAGGGCTACAATGAGCAGTTCTTC | CASSLRLSVRNGRTEGYNEQFF
TRBJ2-7 | many | TRBD1 | TRBV28 | TGTGCCAGCAGTTATGGGGGGACAGGGGGCGGCGAGCAGTACTTC | CASSYGGTGGGEQYF
TRBJ2-1 | few | TRBD2 | TRBV6-1 | TGTGCCAGCAGGCCAGCGGGAGGGATGAACAATGAGCAGTTCTTC | CASRPAGGMNNEQFF
TRBJ2-1 | many | NA | TRBV20-1 | TGCAGTGCCCCGATGGGTAGTACTAATGAGCAGTTCTTC | CSAPMGSTNEQFF
TRBJ2-7 | many | NA | TRBV11-2 | TGTGCCAGCAGCCCAGGGGGGGGCGAGCAGTACTTC | CASSPGGGEQYF
TRBJ1-2 | many | TRBD1 | TRBV2 | TGTGCCAGCAGTGAAGTCGAGACAGGGGATGGCTACACCTTC | CASSEVETGDGYTF
TRBJ2-7 | few | NA | TRBV14 | TGTGCCAGCACCGCAGGGCTAGCGTCCGAGCAGTACTTC | CASTAGLASEQYF